This T cell receptor beta chain originates from a study of T cell responses to AZD1222 COVID-19 vaccine. The method was immunoSEQ multiplex PCR; TCRdb's version includes in-frame clones alone and lacks a portion of them. The profile shows 150,000 to 200,000 clones, about 92% of them singletons. Findings and caveats of the study: Donor demographics were predominantly white British with a female majority; clonal diversity may be underestimated. Spike was spanned by vaccine-associated CD4 TCRs, with dominance at 160-218 and 743-854.

Comments on this clone: Its antigen is undetermined.

This CDR3 comprises 14 residues. Trimming stripped 6 bases from V and 3 bases from J, with 14 bases between. Germline V gene lookup returns CDR1 LGHDT and CDR2 YNNKEL (reference sequence). This receptor was identified in an adult in good health. The chain links TRBV3-1 (or the pseudogene TRBV3-2) to TRBJ2-5; D unresolved. Specimen: peripheral blood, collected on day 0 of AZD1222 vaccination. CDR3 protein: CASRILGREETQYF. The CDR3, as DNA: TGTGCCAGCAGAATTCTCGGACGAGAAGAGACCCAGTACTTC.